This TCR beta chain was sequenced in a study of blood T cell repertoires in COVID-19. Overall study context: Samples came from the United States, Italy and Spain, spanning acute and convalescent COVID-19. Sample material is recorded as cDNA or gDNA derived from T cells, B-cell-depleted T cells, or PBMCs.

Patients of the Seattle cohort, enrolled during active infection, were followed longitudinally. Authors' analysis steps: Amplifying reference gene primers gave estimates of nucleated cell counts. The method was immunoSEQ multiplex PCR; TCRdb's version includes in-frame clones alone and lacks a portion of them. Clonal size and the V and J genes are those of that table, whereas D and trimming came from the DNA. There are 250,000 to 300,000 clones in the sample; roughly 90% occur only once, and 2.1% lies in the top ten. The sequenced sample was peripheral blood. The source is an older woman with COVID-19, enrolled during active disease.

CDR3 in amino acids: CASSLTGGSGNTIYF. The CDR3 nucleotides are TGTGCCAGCAGCTTAACAGGGGGCTCTGGAAACACCATATATTTT. The chain uses TRBV7-2 and TRBJ1-3; 8 nucleotides match TRBD1. The CDR3 covers 15 residues. After removal of 2 bases from V and 0 bases from J, the junction contained 0 bases not matched to a gene. In germline, CDR1 is SGHTA, CDR2 FQGNSA.